This TCR beta chain is drawn from a study of blood T cell repertoires in COVID-19. The overall study: The United States, Italy and Spain were the sources of the acute and convalescent COVID-19 samples.

This CDR3 has 11 residues. Germline V gene lookup returns CDR1 ENHRY and CDR2 SYGVKD. The V and J ends lost 6 bases and 0 bases respectively, with 3 bases between them. Original analysis: Estimation of nucleated cell counts relied on the amplification of reference gene primers. Assay: immunoSEQ multiplex PCR; the TCRdb copy retains only in-frame clones and omits some. V and J calls and clone size are copied from that table; D and trimming were computed from the DNA. Of about 200,000 clones listed, approximately 87% are singletons. The origin of this receptor is a man aged 55 to 70 who had recovered from COVID-19. V usage is TRBV10-3 and J usage is TRBJ2-7; D is unclear. Input material: peripheral blood. CDR3 in DNA: TGTGCCATCAGCAGCTCCTACGAGCAGTACTTC. Translated, it gives CAISSSYEQYF.